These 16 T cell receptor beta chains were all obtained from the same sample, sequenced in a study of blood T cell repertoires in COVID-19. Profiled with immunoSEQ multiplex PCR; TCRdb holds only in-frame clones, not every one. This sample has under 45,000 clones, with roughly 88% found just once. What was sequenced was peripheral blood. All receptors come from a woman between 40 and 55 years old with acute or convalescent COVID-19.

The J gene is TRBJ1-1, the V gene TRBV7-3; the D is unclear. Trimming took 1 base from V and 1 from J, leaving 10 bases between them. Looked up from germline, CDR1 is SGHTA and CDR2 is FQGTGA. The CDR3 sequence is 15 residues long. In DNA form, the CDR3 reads TGTGCCAGCAGCTTAAGTCAGGCGGGGAACACTGAAGCTTTCTTT. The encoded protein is CASSLSQAGNTEAFF. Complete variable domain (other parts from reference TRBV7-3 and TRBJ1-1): GAGVSQTPSNKVTEKGKYVELRCDPISGHTALYWYRQSLGQGPEFLIYFQGTGAADDSGLPNDRFFAVRPEGSVSTLKIQRTERGDSAVYLCASSLSQAGNTEAFFGQGTRLTVV.

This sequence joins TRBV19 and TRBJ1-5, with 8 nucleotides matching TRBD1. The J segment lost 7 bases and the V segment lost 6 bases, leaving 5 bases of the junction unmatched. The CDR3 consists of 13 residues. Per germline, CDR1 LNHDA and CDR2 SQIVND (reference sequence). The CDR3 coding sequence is TGTGCCAGTAGACCACAGGGGGTCCAGCCCCAGCATTTT. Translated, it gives CASRPQGVQPQHF.

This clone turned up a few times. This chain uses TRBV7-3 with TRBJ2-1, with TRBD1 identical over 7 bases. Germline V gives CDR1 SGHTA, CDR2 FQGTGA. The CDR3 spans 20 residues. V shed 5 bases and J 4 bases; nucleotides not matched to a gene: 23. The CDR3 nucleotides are TGTGCCAGCAGCCCTACAGGGGTGGCGCAATTCAGGGCAGAATACAATGAGCAGTTCTTC. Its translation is CASSPTGVAQFRAEYNEQFF.

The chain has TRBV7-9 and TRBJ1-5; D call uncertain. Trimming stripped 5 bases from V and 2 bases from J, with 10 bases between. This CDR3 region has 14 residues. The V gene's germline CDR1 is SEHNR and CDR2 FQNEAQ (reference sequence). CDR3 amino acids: CASSVSGGNQPQHF. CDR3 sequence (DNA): TGTGCCAGCAGCGTAAGCGGAGGCAATCAGCCCCAGCATTTT.

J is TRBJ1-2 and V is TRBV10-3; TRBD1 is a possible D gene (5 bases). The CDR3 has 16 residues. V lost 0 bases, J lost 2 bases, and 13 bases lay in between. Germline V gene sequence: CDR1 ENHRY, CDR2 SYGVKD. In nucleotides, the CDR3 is TGTGCCATCAGTGAGTCGGGAATCGCAGGGAACTATGGCTACACCTTC. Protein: CAISESGIAGNYGYTF.

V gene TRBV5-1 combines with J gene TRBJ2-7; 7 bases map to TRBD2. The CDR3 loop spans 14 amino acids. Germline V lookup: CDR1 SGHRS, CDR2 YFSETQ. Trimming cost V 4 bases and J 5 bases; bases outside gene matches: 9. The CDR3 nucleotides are TGCGCCAGCAGCCGTATCGGACTAGTAGACGAGCAGTACTTC. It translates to CASSRIGLVDEQYF.

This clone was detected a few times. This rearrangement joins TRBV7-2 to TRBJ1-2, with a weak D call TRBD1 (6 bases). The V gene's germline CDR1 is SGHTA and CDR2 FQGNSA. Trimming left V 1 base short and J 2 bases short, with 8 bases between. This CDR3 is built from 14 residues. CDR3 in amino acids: CASSLEDSNYGYTF. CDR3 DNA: TGTGCCAGCAGCTTAGAGGACAGCAACTATGGCTACACCTTC.

The CDR3 nucleotides read TGTGCCAGTAGTATCGGTAACAATTCACCCCTCCACTTT. It is translated as CASSIGNNSPLHF. The chain carries TRBV19 and TRBJ1-6; D gene unclear. The CDR3 totals 13 residues. V was trimmed by 3 bases and J by 7 bases, leaving 7 bases between them. Per germline, CDR1 LNHDA and CDR2 SQIVND (reference sequence).

The CDR3 nucleotides are TGTGCCAGCAGTTTAGGAGGTCTGCTACACTCCTACAATGAGCAGTTCTTC. Amino acids: CASSLGGLLHSYNEQFF. The V call is TRBV28, the J call TRBJ2-1, with D perhaps matching TRBD2 (5 bases). The CDR3 runs 17 residues. Trimming took off 2 bases at V and 0 bases at J, with 14 bases between the two ends. CDR1 is MDHEN, CDR2 SYDVKM, per germline.

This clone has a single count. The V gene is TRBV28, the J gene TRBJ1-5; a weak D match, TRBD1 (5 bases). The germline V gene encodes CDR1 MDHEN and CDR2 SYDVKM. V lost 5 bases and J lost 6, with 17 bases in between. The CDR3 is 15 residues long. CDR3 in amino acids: CASSGSGGGFQPQHF. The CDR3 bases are TGTGCCAGCAGTGGTTCGGGGGGAGGATTTCAGCCCCAGCATTTT.

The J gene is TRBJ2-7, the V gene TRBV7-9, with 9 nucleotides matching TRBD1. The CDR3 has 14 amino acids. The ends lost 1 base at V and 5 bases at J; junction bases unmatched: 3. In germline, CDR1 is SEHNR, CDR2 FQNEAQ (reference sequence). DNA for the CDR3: TGTGCCAGCAGCTTAGACCGGGACAGGGACGAGCAGTACTTC. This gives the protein CASSLDRDRDEQYF. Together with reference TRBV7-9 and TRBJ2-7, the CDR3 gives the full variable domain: DTGVSQNPRHKITKRGQNVTFRCDPISEHNRLYWYRQTLGQGPEFLTYFQNEAQLEKSRLLSDRFSAERPKGSFSTLEIQRTEQGDSAMYLCASSLDRDRDEQYFGPGTRLTVT.

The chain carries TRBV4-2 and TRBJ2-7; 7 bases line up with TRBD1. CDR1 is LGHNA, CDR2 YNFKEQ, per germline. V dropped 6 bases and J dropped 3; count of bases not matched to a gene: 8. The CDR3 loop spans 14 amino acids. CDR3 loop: CASSLSRDSYEQYF. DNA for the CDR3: TGTGCCAGCAGTCTAAGCCGGGACAGCTACGAGCAGTACTTC.

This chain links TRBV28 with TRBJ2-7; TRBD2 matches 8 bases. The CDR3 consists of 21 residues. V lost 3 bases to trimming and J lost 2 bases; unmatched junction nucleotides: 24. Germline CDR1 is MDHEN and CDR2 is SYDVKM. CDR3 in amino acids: CASSFWEFSLEEGSGTYEQYF. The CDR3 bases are TGTGCCAGCAGTTTCTGGGAGTTCTCCCTAGAGGAAGGTAGCGGGACCTACGAGCAGTACTTC.

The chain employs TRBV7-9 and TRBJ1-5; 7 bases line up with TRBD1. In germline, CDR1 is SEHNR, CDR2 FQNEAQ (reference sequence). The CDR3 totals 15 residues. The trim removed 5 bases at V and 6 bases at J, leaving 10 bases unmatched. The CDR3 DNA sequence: TGTGCCAGCAGCCCCGGGACAGATTTTTCTCAGCCCCAGCATTTT. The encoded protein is CASSPGTDFSQPQHF.

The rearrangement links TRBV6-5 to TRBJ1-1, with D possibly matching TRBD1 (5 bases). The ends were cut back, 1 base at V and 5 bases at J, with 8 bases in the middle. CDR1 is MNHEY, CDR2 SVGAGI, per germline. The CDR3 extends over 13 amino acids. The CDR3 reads CASSYWGRTEAFF. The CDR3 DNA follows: TGTGCCAGCAGTTACTGGGGGAGGACTGAAGCTTTCTTT.

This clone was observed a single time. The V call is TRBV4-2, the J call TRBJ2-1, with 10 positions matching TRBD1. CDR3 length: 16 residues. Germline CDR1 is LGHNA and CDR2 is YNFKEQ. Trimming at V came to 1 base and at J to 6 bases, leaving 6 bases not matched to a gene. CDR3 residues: CASSQVPGQGFNEQFF. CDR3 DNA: TGTGCCAGCAGCCAAGTCCCGGGACAGGGGTTCAATGAGCAGTTCTTC.